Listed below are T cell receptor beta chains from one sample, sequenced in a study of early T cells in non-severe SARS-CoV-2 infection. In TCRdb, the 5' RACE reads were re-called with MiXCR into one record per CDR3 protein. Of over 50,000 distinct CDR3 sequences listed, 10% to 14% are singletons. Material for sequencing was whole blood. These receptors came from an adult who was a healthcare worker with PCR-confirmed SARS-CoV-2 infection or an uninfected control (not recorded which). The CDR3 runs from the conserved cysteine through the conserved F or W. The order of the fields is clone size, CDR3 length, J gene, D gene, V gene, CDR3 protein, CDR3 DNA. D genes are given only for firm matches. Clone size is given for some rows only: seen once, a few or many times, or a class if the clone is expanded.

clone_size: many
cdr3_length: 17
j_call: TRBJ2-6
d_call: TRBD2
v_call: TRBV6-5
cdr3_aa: CASSPRGGSGGANVLTF
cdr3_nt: TGTGCCAGCAGTCCCCGGGGGGGTTCTGGTGGGGCCAACGTCCTGACTTTC

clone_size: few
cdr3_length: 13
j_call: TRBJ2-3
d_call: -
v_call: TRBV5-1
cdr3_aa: CASSLNLVQVQYF
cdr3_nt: TGCGCCAGCAGCTTGAATTTGGTACAGGTTCAGTATTTT

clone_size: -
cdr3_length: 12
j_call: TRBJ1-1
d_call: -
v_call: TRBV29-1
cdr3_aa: CSVERPNTEAFF
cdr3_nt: TGCAGCGTTGAACGGCCGAACACTGAAGCTTTCTTT

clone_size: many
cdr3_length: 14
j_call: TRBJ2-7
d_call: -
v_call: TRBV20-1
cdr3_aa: CSALSTLNSYEQYF
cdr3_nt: TGCAGTGCCCTATCGACCCTGAACTCCTACGAGCAGTACTTC

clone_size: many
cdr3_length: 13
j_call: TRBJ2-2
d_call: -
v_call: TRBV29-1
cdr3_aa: CSVDRDSTGELFF
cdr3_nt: TGCAGCGTTGACAGGGATAGCACCGGGGAGCTGTTTTTT

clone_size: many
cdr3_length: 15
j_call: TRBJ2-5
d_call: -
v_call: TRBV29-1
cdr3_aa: CSVAQGNLRQETQYF
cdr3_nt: TGCAGCGTTGCACAGGGTAACCTCCGGCAAGAGACCCAGTACTTC

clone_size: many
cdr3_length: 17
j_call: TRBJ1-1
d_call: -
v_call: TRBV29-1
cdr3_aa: CSVAGTGSGLGGTEAFF
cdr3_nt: TGCAGCGTTGCCGGAACGGGTTCGGGGCTTGGGGGCACTGAAGCTTTCTTT

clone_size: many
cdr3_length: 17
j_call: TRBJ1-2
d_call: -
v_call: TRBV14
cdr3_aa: CASSQAPPWGGAYGYTF
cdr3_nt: TGTGCCAGCAGCCAAGCTCCTCCTTGGGGGGGAGCCTATGGCTACACCTTC

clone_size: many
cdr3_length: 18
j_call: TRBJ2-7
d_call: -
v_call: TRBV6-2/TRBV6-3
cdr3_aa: CASSLPLGRVLVFYEQYF
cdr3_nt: TGTGCCAGCAGTCTCCCCCTGGGACGGGTTCTTGTTTTCTACGAGCAGTACTTC

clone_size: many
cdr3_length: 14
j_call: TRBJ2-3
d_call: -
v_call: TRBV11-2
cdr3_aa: CASSLGPLTDTQYF
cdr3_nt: TGTGCCAGCAGCCTTGGACCCCTTACAGATACGCAGTATTTT